These 16 T cell receptor beta chains originate from one sample sequenced in a study of blood T cell repertoires in COVID-19. Only in-frame clones appear in the TCRdb table, and some are missing; sequencing was by immunoSEQ multiplex PCR. Of about 63,000 clones detected, about 82% appear once; the ten largest clones hold about 3.8%. The specimen sequenced was PBMCs or T cells enriched from blood (not recorded which). The receptors shown here come from a middle-aged woman with acute COVID-19.

The V and J genes are TRBV2 and TRBJ2-7; D is possibly TRBD1 (5 bases). CDR1 and CDR2 from the germline V gene are SNHLY and FYNNEI. The CDR3 consists of 15 residues. Trimming removed 8 bases at V and 0 bases at J, with 17 bases between. The CDR3 region is CASRPTDKNSYEQYF. CDR3 nucleotides: TGTGCCAGCCGACCGACAGATAAAAACTCCTACGAGCAGTACTTC.

This clone has a handful of counts. The chain's CDR3 is CASSLRDRSYEQYF. The CDR3 DNA follows: TGTGCCAGCAGCCTCCGGGACAGGTCCTACGAGCAGTACTTC. This chain joins TRBV7-2 and TRBJ2-7, with 8 nucleotides matching TRBD1. The V and J ends lost 5 bases and 1 base, in that order; junction bases with no gene match: 4. The CDR3 loop spans 14 amino acids. The V gene's germline CDR1 is SGHTA and CDR2 FQGNSA.

The gene calls are TRBV9 and TRBJ2-1, with D maybe TRBD1 (5 bases). In germline, CDR1 is SGDLS, CDR2 YYNGEE. Trimming cost V 0 bases and J 6 bases, with 13 bases left between them. This CDR3 contains 15 residues. The CDR3 DNA reads as TGTGCCAGCAGCGTAGTCCAGGGTACGTTCAATGAGCAGTTCTTC. This encodes CASSVVQGTFNEQFF. Supplemented by reference TRBV9 and TRBJ2-1, the full variable domain reads DSGVTQTPKHLITATGQRVTLRCSPRSGDLSVYWYQQSLDQGLQFLIQYYNGEERAKGNILERFSAQQFPDLHSELNLSSLELGDSALYFCASSVVQGTFNEQFFGPGTRLTVL.

The chain combines TRBV5-4 with TRBJ2-2; D is ambiguous. Trimming took 2 bases from V and 4 from J, leaving 15 bases between them. Germline CDR1 reads SGHNT; CDR2 reads YYREEE (reference sequence). The CDR3 consists of 16 residues. CDR3 in DNA: TGTGCCAGCAGCTTCGGAAGTGGTAGGAGCACCGGGGAGCTGTTTTTT. Translation: CASSFGSGRSTGELFF.

This clone was detected once. The V and J genes are TRBV6-5 and TRBJ1-5; unclear D gene. Germline assignment: CDR1 MNHEY and CDR2 SVGAGI. The CDR3 loop spans 14 amino acids. The V gene lost 6 bases and the J gene lost 2 bases, with 11 bases spanning the gap. The CDR3 reads CASSRREGNQPQHF. The CDR3 region has the DNA TGTGCCAGCAGCAGGCGGGAAGGCAATCAGCCCCAGCATTTT.

This chain connects TRBV19 to TRBJ2-7, with 9 bases matching TRBD1. Looked up from germline, CDR1 is LNHDA and CDR2 is SQIVND (reference sequence). The CDR3 is 14 amino acids. J lost 6 bases, V lost 6 bases, and 9 bases had no gene match. The CDR3 protein is CASSPQGASVEQYF. The CDR3 DNA reads TGTGCCAGTAGCCCACAGGGGGCTTCCGTCGAGCAGTACTTC.

V and J are TRBV10-3 and TRBJ1-1; 9 bases line up with TRBD1. The germline CDR1 and CDR2 sequences are ENHRY and SYGVKD. The length of the CDR3 is 15 residues. J gave up 4 bases and V 4 bases, and 7 bases lay outside the gene matches. CDR3 residues: CAISGVTGGGTEAFF. The CDR3 nucleotides read TGTGCCATCAGTGGGGTTACAGGGGGCGGCACTGAAGCTTTCTTT.

This clone occurred a few times. The rearrangement joins TRBV7-9 to TRBJ2-1; 14 nucleotides agree with TRBD2. The junction had 12 bases not matched to a gene; V was cut back by 5 bases and J by 9 bases. The CDR3 contains 17 residues. Germline V gives CDR1 SEHNR, CDR2 FQNEAQ (reference sequence). CDR3 coding DNA: TGTGCCAGCAGCCCCGGGGGGACTAGCGGGAGTCGGGGTGAGCAGTTCTTC. Translated: CASSPGGTSGSRGEQFF. Using reference TRBV7-9 and TRBJ2-1 for the parts outside the CDR3, the full variable domain is DTGVSQNPRHKITKRGQNVTFRCDPISEHNRLYWYRQTLGQGPEFLTYFQNEAQLEKSRLLSDRFSAERPKGSFSTLEIQRTEQGDSAMYLCASSPGGTSGSRGEQFFGPGTRLTVL.

The rearrangement uses TRBV28 and TRBJ2-5, with TRBD2 identical over 7 bases. Germline lookup yields CDR1 MDHEN and CDR2 SYDVKM. The CDR3 has 15 amino acids. After removal of 0 bases from V and 5 bases from J, the junction contained 6 bases not matched to a gene. The chain's CDR3 is CASSLWASGVETQYF. The CDR3 nucleotides are TGTGCCAGCAGTTTATGGGCTAGCGGAGTGGAGACCCAGTACTTC.

The rearrangement uses TRBV5-4 and TRBJ2-3; possibly TRBD2 for D (5 bases). V was pared by 6 bases and J by 4 bases, with 21 bases between. Germline V gene sequence: CDR1 SGHNT, CDR2 YYREEE (reference sequence). This CDR3 has 16 residues. The CDR3 loop is CASKALGVGNSDTQYF. CDR3 nucleotide sequence: TGTGCCAGCAAAGCTCTCGGGGTGGGGAATTCAGATACGCAGTATTTT.

This clone was seen a handful of times. The chain joins TRBV27 to TRBJ2-5, with 8 bases fitting TRBD2. Germline V gene sequence: CDR1 MNHEY, CDR2 SMNVEV (reference sequence). Trimming cost V 2 bases and J 4 bases; bases outside gene matches: 6. The CDR3 has 15 amino acids. CDR3 in DNA: TGTGCCAGCAGTTTAGGGGTTCTAGCGGGAGAGACCCAGTACTTC. This codes for CASSLGVLAGETQYF.

The J gene is TRBJ1-4, the V gene TRBV5-6; TRBD1 aligns across 11 bases. The CDR3 length is 15 residues. Per the germline V gene, CDR1 is SGHDT and CDR2 is YYEEEE. J was trimmed by 8 bases and V by 3 bases; bases with no gene match: 6. The CDR3: CASSSPGQGDEKLFF. CDR3 DNA sequence: TGTGCCAGCAGCTCCCCGGGACAGGGGGACGAAAAACTGTTTTTT.

Written as DNA, the CDR3 is TGTGCCAGCAGGGCGGACACCAACACCGGGGAGCTGTTTTTT. Its protein is CASRADTNTGELFF. The rearrangement joins TRBV28 to TRBJ2-2, with D possibly TRBD1 on 5 matching bases. The CDR3 sequence is 14 residues long. V gave up 6 bases and J gave up 2 bases, with 10 bases separating them. Germline assignment: CDR1 MDHEN and CDR2 SYDVKM.

V and J are TRBV28 and TRBJ1-1; 8 bases fit TRBD1. The CDR3 totals 15 residues. Germline CDR1 is MDHEN and CDR2 is SYDVKM. Losses at the gene ends were 5 bases for V and 2 bases for J; bases not matched to a gene: 7. The CDR3, as DNA: TGTGCCAGCAGTCCCAGGGGGCATCCAAACACTGAAGCTTTCTTT. As protein: CASSPRGHPNTEAFF.

This chain joins TRBV4-2 and TRBJ2-3; 7 positions agree with TRBD2. The length of the CDR3 is 17 residues. CDR1 is LGHNA, CDR2 YNFKEQ, per germline. V gave up 4 bases and J gave up 2 bases; unmatched junction bases: 12. The CDR3 spells CASSLIGQRGPTDTQYF. The CDR3 DNA follows: TGTGCCAGCAGCCTAATAGGGCAGCGGGGCCCCACAGATACGCAGTATTTT.

V gene TRBV12-3 or TRBV12-4 combines with J gene TRBJ1-1, with D perhaps matching TRBD1 (5 bases). V lost 5 bases, J lost 6 bases, and 13 bases lay in between. This CDR3 has 13 amino acids. CDR3 sequence: CASSPGRGSEAFF. The CDR3 coding sequence is TGTGCCAGCAGTCCCGGGAGGGGCTCTGAAGCTTTCTTT.